The TCR beta chain described here comes from a study of cytomegalovirus exposure and HLA in healthy donors (dated by TCRdb to about 2017). Background on the whole study: According to an earlier analysis of several hundred of the donors, about 179 million T cells yielded some 110 million unique TCR beta sequences and more than 250 Gb of sequence data. Class I and class II HLA loci were covered by the typing at four-digit resolution. An early release that covered about 600 HLA-typed donors contained approximately 300 gigabases of sequencing data and some 87 million unique TCR sequences. Roughly 5 DR-DQ haplotypes were handled as single units for association and clustering, since linkage in the cohort was strong. The study used immunosequencing to profile the T cell repertoires of several hundred subjects and linked those repertoires to cytomegalovirus serostatus. Typing coverage varied by locus: 629-630 donors for A, B, C, DRB1 and DQB1; approximately 560 for DQA1; 600 to 610 for DPA1; 400 to 480 for DPB1. To study patterns of TCR occurrence, a later analysis re-analyzed previously published TCR beta repertoires from several hundred donors and added high-resolution HLA genotyping. Along with the approximately 700-subject first cohort, a separate validation cohort of over 90 different subjects was used. Every discovery cohort repertoire had been produced on one sequencing platform. Donor age, sex, ethnicity and CMV serostatus were compiled together with the repertoire data. A later genetic analysis used genome-wide SNP genotypes for about 60% of the roughly 670 donors, treating that subset as a discovery cohort. Rather than using new phenotypic data, the later analysis identified candidate immune exposures from TCR beta sequences and from how often those sequences occurred across donors. The study was designed to test whether signatures of past pathogen exposure could be identified by cataloging public T cell receptors. The study combined high-throughput TCR immunosequencing, statistical association of individual TCRs with disease status, and machine learning to predict cytomegalovirus infection status. On average, approximately 250,000 unique TCR beta nucleotide sequences were sequenced per donor among roughly 430 genotyped donors of the cohort, with 15% to 20% of those sequences being non-productive. Of the 398 genotyped donors, 70% to 90% were placed in the genetic ancestry cluster associated with self-reported Caucasian donors. To decide whether each TCR beta V gene segment behaved as functional or pseudogenic, an earlier analysis of over 500 of the donors relied on high-throughput TCR beta sequencing. Findings and caveats that apply to the study as a whole: Assigning TCR associations to individual alleles was difficult when HLA alleles, especially DR and DQ, strongly co-occurred. A later analysis associated about 16,000 TCR beta sequences with specific HLA alleles at a false discovery rate of 0.05. Immune exposure information for the cohort was limited to CMV serostatus. V-gene and J-gene trimming of TCR beta chains was associated with a missense DCLRE1C variant in a later genetic analysis, and the association was replicated in an independent cohort. The classifier was reported to diagnose cytomegalovirus status with high specificity and sensitivity in both the original and validation cohorts. In a later analysis, HLA-associated TCR beta chains were found to be more clonally expanded and to have lower generation probabilities than equally common non-associated chains. In this cohort, only TCR beta chains were sequenced, and detectable features were limited by the absence of alpha or paired-chain data. In the study, about 150 TCR beta chains were listed as associated with cytomegalovirus. Most TCR sequences were observed very rarely across donors, whereas some public TCRs were present in many individuals. A cluster of highly shared sequence variants was judged likely to represent a technical artifact of the sequencing pipeline. A further reported finding was that TCR beta sequences accurately predicted the HLA-A and HLA-B alleles for most subjects in the first cohort. In a later analysis, TCR association rates were found to vary across HLA loci, with the most associated TCRs seen for DRB1 alleles and the fewest for HLA-C alleles. According to a later analysis, most CMV-associated TCR beta chains appeared to be HLA-restricted, and the HLA associations seemed to be driven largely by CMV exposure. Because HLA typing was unavailable for some donors at each locus, only the typed subset was used in association tests. Linkage disequilibrium might explain the correlated functional status among segregating V segments, but an unknown experimental factor could not be excluded. Because counts were too low, 15 to 20 rarely observed V segments, including chromosome 9 orphons, were excluded from the earlier analysis of fewer than 650 of the donors. In a later analysis, several top co-occurrence clusters were reported to appear linked to parvovirus B19, influenza, CMV and Epstein-Barr virus. In a later genetic analysis, fewer N-insertions in productive TCRs were reported among donors in an Asian-associated ancestry cluster than the 666-donor mean. In vitro tests confirmed that a few of the cytomegalovirus-associated TCR beta chains recognize cytomegalovirus antigens. In an earlier analysis of a few hundred of the donors, most TCR beta V segments were observed in productive rearrangements about 87% or about 30% of the time, broadly matching IMGT annotations. Sequencing depth was assumed to be roughly uniform across donors in the presence/absence analyses, though that assumption may not hold. According to the authors, the approach could potentially be generalized to other disease states and immunological phenotypes.

This clone has a single count. The clone's antigen remains unknown. Within one base of it there is no much larger clone, and no base qualities were kept. Library method: the immunoSEQ multiplex PCR assay. A mixture of 60 forward primers for TCR Vbeta segments and 13 reverse primers for TCR Jbeta segments was used in the multiplex PCR. Amplification of the CDR3 region of rearranged TCR beta genes was performed with a multiplex PCR assay on genomic DNA. On the Illumina HiSeq System, the amplified TCR beta libraries were sequenced as 87-base-pair reads. The authors' analysis ran thus. A later analysis tallied around 87 million unique TCR beta chains across the 640 or so repertoires, and about 10 million of those chains were shared by two or more donors. To remove PCR and sequencing errors, raw reads were error-corrected and collapsed into unique sequences using a nearest-neighbor algorithm that merged closely related sequences. V, D and J gene segments were assigned by aligning CDR3 sequences to IMGT reference sequences. For a sequence to be retained, a match of at least six nucleotides was required to both a V gene segment and a J gene segment. A rearrangement counted as productive if the CDR3 had no stop codons and remained in frame with V and J, and every other rearrangement counted as non-productive. Following IMGT convention, CDR3 was defined as the stretch from the second conserved V-encoded cysteine up to the conserved J-encoded phenylalanine. The earlier analysis of about 610 of the donors excluded any sequence lacking an unambiguous match to a single V gene segment. An earlier analysis of just under 600 of the donors called V segments functional above 56.7% productive rearrangements and segregating when the between-donor standard deviation exceeded 5%. A statistical classification framework was built for diagnosing cytomegalovirus status from the catalog of TCR beta chain sequences. In a later analysis, V and J genes were assigned by comparing TCR nucleotide sequences against IMGT/GENE-DB human TR gene sequences. A later analysis assigned CDR3 sequences and most-parsimonious VDJ recombination scenarios with the TCRdist pipeline. In a later analysis, each TCR beta chain was defined by its CDR3 amino acid sequence together with its V-gene family, and reads lacking a unique V-gene family were excluded. In a later analysis, fewer than 600 highly shared, low-generation-probability nucleotide sequences were removed to address suspected cross-contamination and a sequencing artifact. In a later analysis, a clonal expansion index for each public chain was calculated from normalized within-repertoire ranks of inferred template counts. In a later analysis, generation probabilities were computed with a VDJ recombination model fitted to out-of-frame rearrangements, and the resulting probabilities were checked against IGoR. A later analysis scored TCR-TCR, TCR-HLA and TCR-CMV co-occurrence with hypergeometric tests, applying a repertoire-size bias correction to TCR pairs. To estimate false discovery rates, a later analysis permuted the HLA or CMV assignments 20 times. A later analysis grouped co-occurring TCRs with DBSCAN, adding TCRdist sequence similarity when clustering within HLA-allele-positive subsets. Repertoires with fewer than 30,000 or more than 120,000 public chains, plus five repertoires with anomalous nucleotide sharing, were excluded from co-occurrence clustering. This immuneACCESS table, as held by TCRdb, lists in-frame sequences with V and J called but not all clones. Of the missing ones, under half trace to an unresolved V gene in checked studies; the others have no known cause. The D gene and trimming were derived from the DNA, and the V and J assignments and clone size from that table. Recorded for this sample are fewer than 250,000 clones; about 80% of them occurred a single time. Roughly 16% of the sample is taken by the ten largest.

The cohort comprised hundreds of healthy bone marrow donors. At the time of sampling, every cohort member was nominally healthy, though immune exposures that went unrecorded were likely present. The donor was CMV seronegative and was included in the group of over 300 seronegative cohort members. A peripheral blood sample was provided by each donor, and peripheral blood mononuclear cells were used for TCR beta sequencing. Genomic DNA was extracted from the blood cell samples with the Qiagen DNeasy Blood Extraction Kit. Input material: PBMCs. The clonotype originates from a man aged 40-49 years in good health and CMV-seronegative.

DNA sequence: TGTGCCAGCAGCCCAGGGACAGGGGGCAGTATAGTCTATGGCTACACCTTC. This is translated as CASSPGTGGSIVYGYTF. This sequence uses TRBV5-4 and TRBJ1-2; 12 of the junction bases match TRBD1. The germline V and J ends show losses of 4 bases and 4 bases respectively, and no gene match explains 11 bases of the junction. The cysteine opens and the phenylalanine closes a CDR3 of 17 amino acids. Kept here is only the CDR3 DNA, which spans 51 bases and is read in frame from base 1. Reading the germline V gene (reference sequence) gives CDR1 SGHNT and CDR2 YYREEE.